This TCR beta chain was profiled in a study of T cell repertoires in cytomegalovirus infection. Study-wide context: As its CMV epitopes, the study selected recently identified HLA-C-restricted and well-studied HLA-B-restricted targets. Indications came from public TCR beta signatures; they pointed to CMV infection and to a matching HLA type. Study-level findings and limits: Pooled public TCR beta family frequency picked out CMV carriers with the relevant HLA. Predominance within the ex vivo response was attributable to HLA-C-restricted CMV-specific TCR beta clonotypes.

TCRdb itself ran the reads through MiXCR, one entry per CDR3 protein. The sample lists some 350,000 distinct CDR3 sequences, roughly 36% occurring once. This clonotype was detected only a few times. What it recognizes is unknown. The specimen was cultured PBMCs, collected from culture after CMV antigen stimulation. The origin of this receptor is a human donor in good health (CMV status not recorded). Some clones in this sample may be carry-over from other donors' samples.

CDR3 sequence reads: CASSRYRVHGETQYF. The DNA for the CDR3 is TGCGCCAGCAGCCGGTATAGAGTCCATGGCGAGACCCAGTACTTC. V usage is TRBV23-1 and J usage is TRBJ2-5; D ambiguous. TRBV23-1 is marked as an open reading frame, function uncertain. Trimming shortened V by 6 bases and J by 5 bases, and 19 bases separated the two germline ends. The CDR3 totals 15 residues.